A selection of T cell receptor beta chains follows, all from one sample in a study of Tregs in tolerant kidney transplant recipients. The repertoire was sequenced with immunoSEQ multiplex PCR; TCRdb's copy has only in-frame clones and lacks some. The sample includes about 94,000 clones, 90% to 95% of them seen just once. The source material was CD4+ T cells from blood, sampled before the transplant. The receptor source for this set is a human donor who received a combined kidney and bone marrow transplant. Each CDR3 is given with its conserved first and last residue. The order of the fields is clone size, V gene, J gene, CDR3 length, D gene, CDR3 DNA, CDR3 protein. D genes are given only for firm matches. A row's size may be missing; if present it is once, few, many or a size class.

-,TRBV30,TRBJ1-6,14,-,TGTGCCTGGAGTGTGGCAGGGCGGAATTCCCCCCTCCACTTT,CAWSVAGRNSPLHF
-,TRBV7-3,TRBJ2-5,13,TRBD2,TGTGCCAGCAGGGCGGGGGGCCAAGAGACCCAGTACTTC,CASRAGGQETQYF
-,TRBV28,TRBJ1-6,14,TRBD1,TGTGCAGGACAGGAGAGCGCCGTTAATTCACCCCTCCACTTT,CAGQESAVNSPLHF
-,TRBV5-1,TRBJ2-3,15,-,TGCGCCAGCAGCTGGGTGGCCGGGTTGGAAGGTACGCAGTATTTT,CASSWVAGLEGTQYF
-,TRBV5-1,TRBJ2-7,15,-,TGCGCCAGCTCAATTGGTCAGGGAGGGGGATACGAGCAGTACTTC,CASSIGQGGGYEQYF
-,TRBV11-2,TRBJ2-1,12,-,TGTGCCAGCAGCTTTCCGGTGGATGAGCAGTTCTTC,CASSFPVDEQFF
-,TRBV5-1,TRBJ2-1,14,-,TGCGCCAGCAGCTTGGTCCACTCCGACAATGAGCAGTTCTTC,CASSLVHSDNEQFF
-,TRBV5-1,TRBJ1-5,15,-,TGCGCCAGCAGCTTGGCCGGTAATAGCAATCAGCCCCAGCATTTT,CASSLAGNSNQPQHF
-,TRBV9,TRBJ2-2,15,-,TGTGCCAGCAGCGTAGGAGCTAGCTCGGCCGGGGAGCTGTTTTTT,CASSVGASSAGELFF
-,TRBV19,TRBJ1-5,15,TRBD1,TGTGCCAGTAGTCCGACAGGGGGTAGCAATCAGCCCCAGCATTTT,CASSPTGGSNQPQHF
few,TRBV11-1,TRBJ1-3,16,-,TGTGCCAGCAGCCAGTTCGGGGGAAATACTGGAAACACCATATATTTT,CASSQFGGNTGNTIYF
-,TRBV28,TRBJ2-6,15,-,TGTGCCAGCAGTTTGCAAGGAGCTGGGGCCAACGTCCTGACTTTC,CASSLQGAGANVLTF
-,TRBV12-5,TRBJ1-3,14,-,TGTGCTAGTGGAAAACAGGGAACTGGAAACACCATATATTTT,CASGKQGTGNTIYF
once,TRBV5-4,TRBJ1-6,14,-,TGTGCCAGCAGGGGTCCGGGGGGAAATTCACCCCTCCACTTT,CASRGPGGNSPLHF
once,TRBV9,TRBJ1-4,13,-,TGTGCCAGCAGCGTTTCGGCTAATGAAAAACTGTTTTTT,CASSVSANEKLFF
-,TRBV28,TRBJ1-3,12,-,TGTGCCAGCAGTTTATCTCGAAACACCATATATTTT,CASSLSRNTIYF
-,TRBV27,TRBJ2-7,14,-,TGTGCCAGCAGTCTCGCTAAGCGGGCCTACGAGCAGTACTTC,CASSLAKRAYEQYF
-,TRBV11-1,TRBJ1-1,12,-,TGTGCCAGCAGCTTGTTAAACACTGAAGCTTTCTTT,CASSLLNTEAFF
once,TRBV30,TRBJ2-4,16,TRBD2,TGTGCCTGGGGTATTGGACTAGCGGGGGGGCCGGACATTCAGTACTTC,CAWGIGLAGGPDIQYF
-,TRBV30,TRBJ1-5,14,-,TGTGCCTGGAGTACGGAGTATAGCAATCAGCCCCAGCATTTT,CAWSTEYSNQPQHF
once,TRBV5-1,TRBJ2-7,12,-,TGCGCCAGCAGTTCACAGGGATACGAGCAGTACTTC,CASSSQGYEQYF
-,TRBV14,TRBJ2-5,11,-,TGTGCCAGCAGTACAGGGGAGACCCAGTACTTC,CASSTGETQYF
-,TRBV2,TRBJ2-1,14,TRBD1,TGTGCCAGCAGGTCGAGACAGGGGTACAATGAGCAGTTCTTC,CASRSRQGYNEQFF
-,TRBV16,TRBJ1-1,14,-,TGTGCCAGCAGCCAATCCGACAGAAACACTGAAGCTTTCTTT,CASSQSDRNTEAFF
-,TRBV4-3,TRBJ2-1,18,-,TGCGCCAGCAGCCAAGATTTTGATAGCGGCCTCTCCTACAATGAGCAGTTCTTC,CASSQDFDSGLSYNEQFF
-,TRBV21-1,TRBJ2-4,17,-,TGTGCCAGCAGCAATCCCCGGGACTGGGGGGCCAAAAACATTCAGTACTTC,CASSNPRDWGAKNIQYF
-,TRBV9,TRBJ2-5,13,-,TGTGCCAGCAGCGTAAGAGCCCAAGAGACCCAGTACTTC,CASSVRAQETQYF
-,TRBV6-1,TRBJ1-2,19,TRBD1,TGTGCCAGCAGTGGTTTCCCCCTTTACGGGACAGGGCTCCAGGGTGGCTACACCTTC,CASSGFPLYGTGLQGGYTF
once,TRBV10-1,TRBJ2-7,14,-,TGCGCCAGCCTTGTACAGGGAGCCTCCTACGAGCAGTACTTC,CASLVQGASYEQYF
once,TRBV9,TRBJ2-7,15,TRBD1,TGTGCCAGCAGCGTAGGTGTGGACAGGGGTTACGAGCAGTACTTC,CASSVGVDRGYEQYF
-,TRBV5-1,TRBJ2-1,15,TRBD2,TGCGCCAGCAGCGCCGCGGGAGATTCCTACAATGAGCAGTTCTTC,CASSAAGDSYNEQFF
-,TRBV28,TRBJ1-5,14,-,TGTGCCAGCAGGGGACTTTACGGGGTTCAGCCCCAGCATTTT,CASRGLYGVQPQHF
-,TRBV7-2,TRBJ1-1,15,TRBD1,TGTGCCAGCAGTGCCAGGGTCCTCACAGGGGCTGAAGCTTTCTTT,CASSARVLTGAEAFF
-,TRBV11-3,TRBJ1-5,13,-,TGTGCCAGCAGCTTAGATTCGAATCAGCCCCAGCATTTT,CASSLDSNQPQHF
-,TRBV27,TRBJ1-2,15,-,TGTGCCAGCAGTTTGGTAAACCGAGGGAACTATGGCTACACCTTC,CASSLVNRGNYGYTF
once,TRBV5-1,TRBJ1-6,15,-,TGCGCCAGCAGCTTGGGGGGGCGAGGGAATTCCCCCCTCCACTTT,CASSLGGRGNSPLHF
-,TRBV7-3,TRBJ1-1,13,-,TGTGCCAGCCTGGAAAGCGGGGGGACTGAAGCTTTCTTT,CASLESGGTEAFF
-,TRBV19,TRBJ1-1,15,TRBD1,TGTGCCAGTAGTTTCCTTTTAGGGACAGGTAAAGAAGCTTTCTTT,CASSFLLGTGKEAFF
-,TRBV7-2,TRBJ2-5,15,TRBD2,TGTGCCAGCAGCATCTATAGCGGGGATGTGGAGACCCAGTACTTC,CASSIYSGDVETQYF
-,TRBV18,TRBJ1-2,16,-,TGTGCCAGCTCACCCCCGCGCGCCGCTGGGAGGGATGGCTACACCTTC,CASSPPRAAGRDGYTF
-,TRBV7-9,TRBJ1-2,13,-,TGTGCCAGCAGCATCGACAGAGTCTATGGCTACACCTTC,CASSIDRVYGYTF
-,TRBV9,TRBJ1-1,14,TRBD1,TGTGCCAGCAGCTTTGGACAGGGGAGCACTGAAGCTTTCTTT,CASSFGQGSTEAFF
-,TRBV15,TRBJ2-3,19,TRBD2,TGTGCCACCAGCAGAGATTTGGGGAGACTAGCGGGAGGCGTAGATACGCAGTATTTT,CATSRDLGRLAGGVDTQYF
-,TRBV7-9,TRBJ2-2,17,-,TGTGCCAGCAGCTTTGGCTACACAGGAAAAGAGACCGGGGAGCTGTTTTTT,CASSFGYTGKETGELFF
once,TRBV11-1,TRBJ2-7,13,TRBD1,TGTGCCAGCAGCACCGACAGGGGGCAGGAGCAGTACTTC,CASSTDRGQEQYF
-,TRBV19,TRBJ2-1,15,TRBD1,TGTGCCACGAAACGACAGGGGGGATTTTACAATGAGCAGTTCTTC,CATKRQGGFYNEQFF
-,TRBV2,TRBJ2-7,11,-,TGTGCCAGCAGTGATAGCCACGAGCAGTACTTC,CASSDSHEQYF
once,TRBV11-2,TRBJ1-6,16,TRBD1,TGTGCCAGCAGCGACGGACAGGGGATCTATAATTCCCCCCTCCACTTT,CASSDGQGIYNSPLHF
-,TRBV4-2,TRBJ2-7,16,-,TGTGCCAGCAGCCAAGCTCTAGGCAGGGATGAATACGAGCAGTACTTC,CASSQALGRDEYEQYF
-,TRBV4-1,TRBJ2-5,17,TRBD2,TGCGCCAGCAGCCGATACGACGGCGGGGGGGTAGCAGAGACCCAGTACTTC,CASSRYDGGGVAETQYF
-,TRBV5-1,TRBJ2-7,15,TRBD2,TGCGCCAGCAGCTCTTTAGCGGGGGGACCCTACGAGCAGTACTTC,CASSSLAGGPYEQYF
-,TRBV6-5,TRBJ1-2,13,TRBD1,TGTGCCAGCGGACAGGCTCAAATCTATGGCTACACCTTC,CASGQAQIYGYTF
-,TRBV27,TRBJ2-7,16,-,TGTGCCAGCAGCCGTTACAGGGGGGGGAACTCCTACGAGCAGTACTTC,CASSRYRGGNSYEQYF
once,TRBV19,TRBJ2-6,19,-,TGTGCCAGTAGTCCGCGCCCGGGTAGGGAGAGGGCTGGGGCCAACGTCCTGACTTTC,CASSPRPGRERAGANVLTF
once,TRBV6-6,TRBJ1-4,14,TRBD1,TGTGCCAGCAGTTTGGGACAGGGATCTGAAAAACTGTTTTTT,CASSLGQGSEKLFF
-,TRBV5-1,TRBJ2-1,13,-,TGCGCCAGCAGCCCCACCGAGGGTAATGAGCAGTTCTTC,CASSPTEGNEQFF
-,TRBV7-3,TRBJ2-1,13,-,TGTGCCAGCAGCTCCCTCCCGGGTAGGGAGCAGTTCTTC,CASSSLPGREQFF